This T cell receptor beta chain comes out of a study of technical replicates of blood from a few donors. TCRdb keeps only in-frame clones here, not all; method: immunoSEQ multiplex PCR. The sample includes more than 50,000 clones, 85% to 90% of them seen just once. V dropped 0 bases and J dropped 8; count of bases not matched to a gene: 4. This CDR3 is 14 amino acids long. Germline values: CDR1 SGDLS, CDR2 YYNGEE. The V and J genes are TRBV9 and TRBJ2-1, with 8 bases matching TRBD2. This clonotype was sampled from a human donor in good health. Some clones in this sample may be carry-over from other donors' samples. Material for sequencing was PBMCs. CDR3 sequence: CASSVAGGVDEQFF. The DNA of the CDR3 is TGTGCCAGCAGCGTAGCGGGAGGGGTCGATGAGCAGTTCTTC.